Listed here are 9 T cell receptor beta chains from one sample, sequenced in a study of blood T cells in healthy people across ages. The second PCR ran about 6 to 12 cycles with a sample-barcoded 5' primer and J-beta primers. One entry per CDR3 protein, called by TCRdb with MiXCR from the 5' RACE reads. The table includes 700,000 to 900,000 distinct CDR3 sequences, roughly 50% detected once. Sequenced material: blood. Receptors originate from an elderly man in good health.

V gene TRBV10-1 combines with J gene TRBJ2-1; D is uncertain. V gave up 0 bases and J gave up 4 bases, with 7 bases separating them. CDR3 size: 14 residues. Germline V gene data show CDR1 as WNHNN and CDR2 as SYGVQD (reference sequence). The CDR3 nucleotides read TGCGCCAGCAGTGAGTCGGGCCAATACAATGAGCAGTTCTTC. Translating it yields CASSESGQYNEQFF.

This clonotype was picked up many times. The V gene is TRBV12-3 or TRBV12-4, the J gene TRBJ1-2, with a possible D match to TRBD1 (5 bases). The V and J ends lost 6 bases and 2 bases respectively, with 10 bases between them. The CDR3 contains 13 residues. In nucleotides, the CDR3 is TGTGCCAGCAGCCCAGACAGCAACTATGGCTACACCTTC. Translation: CASSPDSNYGYTF.

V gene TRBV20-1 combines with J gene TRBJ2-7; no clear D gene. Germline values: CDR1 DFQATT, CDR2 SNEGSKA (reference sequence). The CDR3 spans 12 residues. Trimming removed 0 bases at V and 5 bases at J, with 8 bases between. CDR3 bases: TGCAGTGCTAGAGATAGGCCGGACGAGCAGTACTTC. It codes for CSARDRPDEQYF.

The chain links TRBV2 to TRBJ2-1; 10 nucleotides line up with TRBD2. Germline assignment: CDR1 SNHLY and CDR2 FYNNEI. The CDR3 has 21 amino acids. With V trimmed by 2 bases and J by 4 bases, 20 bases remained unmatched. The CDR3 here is CASSERGGLASTSSLYNEQFF. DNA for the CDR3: TGTGCCAGCAGTGAAAGGGGGGGACTAGCGAGTACATCATCCCTTTACAATGAGCAGTTCTTC.

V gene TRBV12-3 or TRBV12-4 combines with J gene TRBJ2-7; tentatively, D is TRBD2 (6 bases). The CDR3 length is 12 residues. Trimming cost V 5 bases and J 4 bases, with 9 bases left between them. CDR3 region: CASSTREYEQYF. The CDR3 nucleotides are TGTGCCAGCAGTACCCGGGAGTACGAGCAGTACTTC.

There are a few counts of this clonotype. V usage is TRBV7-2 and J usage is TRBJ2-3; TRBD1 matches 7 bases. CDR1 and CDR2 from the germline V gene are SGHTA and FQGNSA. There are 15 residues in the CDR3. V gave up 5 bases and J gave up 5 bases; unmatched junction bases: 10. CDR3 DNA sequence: TGTGCCAGCAGCCAGACAGGGAGAGGCAGAGATACGCAGTATTTT. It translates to CASSQTGRGRDTQYF.

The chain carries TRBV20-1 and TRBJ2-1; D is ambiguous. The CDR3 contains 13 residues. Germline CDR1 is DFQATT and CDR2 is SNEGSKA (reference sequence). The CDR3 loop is CSHRRLSSNEQFF. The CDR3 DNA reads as TGCAGCCATCGTAGGTTGAGTTCCAATGAGCAGTTCTTC.

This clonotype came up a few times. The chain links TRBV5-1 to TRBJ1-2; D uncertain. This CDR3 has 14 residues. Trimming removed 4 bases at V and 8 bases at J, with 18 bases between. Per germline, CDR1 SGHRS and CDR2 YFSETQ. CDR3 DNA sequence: TGCGCCAGCAGCCCCGGACCGGACGGAAGGGGCTACACCTTC. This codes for CASSPGPDGRGYTF.

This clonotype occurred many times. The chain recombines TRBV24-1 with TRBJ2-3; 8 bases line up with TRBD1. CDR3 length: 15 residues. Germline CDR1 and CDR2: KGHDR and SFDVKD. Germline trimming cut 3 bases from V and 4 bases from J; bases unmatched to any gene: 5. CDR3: CATSDPNRGADTQYF. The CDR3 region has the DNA TGTGCCACCAGTGATCCTAACAGGGGGGCAGATACGCAGTATTTT.